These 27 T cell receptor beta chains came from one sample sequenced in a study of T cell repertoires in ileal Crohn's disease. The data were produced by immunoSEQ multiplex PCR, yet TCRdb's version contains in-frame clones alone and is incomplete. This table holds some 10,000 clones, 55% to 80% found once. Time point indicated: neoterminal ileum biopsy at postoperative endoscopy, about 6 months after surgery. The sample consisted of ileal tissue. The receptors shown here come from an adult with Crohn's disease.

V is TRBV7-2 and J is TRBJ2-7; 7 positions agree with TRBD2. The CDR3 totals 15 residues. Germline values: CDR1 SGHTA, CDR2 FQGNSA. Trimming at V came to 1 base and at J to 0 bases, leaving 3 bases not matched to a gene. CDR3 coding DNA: TGTGCCAGCAGCTTAGATGGCGGGAGCTCCTACGAGCAGTACTTC. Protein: CASSLDGGSSYEQYF.

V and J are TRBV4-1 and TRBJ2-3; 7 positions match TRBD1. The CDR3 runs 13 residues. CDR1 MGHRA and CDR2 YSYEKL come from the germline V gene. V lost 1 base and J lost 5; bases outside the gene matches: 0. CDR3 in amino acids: CASSQGQGDTQYF. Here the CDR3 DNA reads TGCGCCAGCAGCCAAGGACAGGGAGATACGCAGTATTTT.

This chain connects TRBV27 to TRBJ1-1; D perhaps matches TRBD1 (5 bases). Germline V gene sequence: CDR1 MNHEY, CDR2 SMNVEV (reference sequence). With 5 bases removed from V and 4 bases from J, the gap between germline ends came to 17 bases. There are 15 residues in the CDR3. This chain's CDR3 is CASSRAYGGGTEAFF. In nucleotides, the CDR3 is TGTGCCAGCAGTCGGGCGTATGGGGGGGGCACTGAAGCTTTCTTT.

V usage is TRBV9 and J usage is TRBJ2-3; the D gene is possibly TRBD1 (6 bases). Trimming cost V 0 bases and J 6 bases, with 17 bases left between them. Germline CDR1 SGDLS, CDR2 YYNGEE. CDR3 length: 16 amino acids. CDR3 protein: CASSVARGWPPDTQYF. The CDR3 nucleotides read TGTGCCAGCAGCGTAGCCAGGGGCTGGCCCCCGGATACGCAGTATTTT.

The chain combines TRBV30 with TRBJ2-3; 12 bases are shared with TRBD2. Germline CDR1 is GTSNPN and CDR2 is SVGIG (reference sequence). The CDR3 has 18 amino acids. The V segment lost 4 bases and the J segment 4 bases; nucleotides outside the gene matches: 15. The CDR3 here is CAWTPPPGLAGYPDTQYF. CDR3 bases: TGTGCCTGGACTCCTCCCCCGGGACTAGCGGGTTACCCAGATACGCAGTATTTT.

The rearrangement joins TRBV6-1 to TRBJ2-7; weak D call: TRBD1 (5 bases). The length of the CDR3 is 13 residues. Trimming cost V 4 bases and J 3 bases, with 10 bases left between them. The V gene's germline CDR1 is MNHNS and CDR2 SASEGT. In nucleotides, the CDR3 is TGTGCCAGCAGTGCTACGACAGTCTACGAGCAGTACTTC. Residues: CASSATTVYEQYF.

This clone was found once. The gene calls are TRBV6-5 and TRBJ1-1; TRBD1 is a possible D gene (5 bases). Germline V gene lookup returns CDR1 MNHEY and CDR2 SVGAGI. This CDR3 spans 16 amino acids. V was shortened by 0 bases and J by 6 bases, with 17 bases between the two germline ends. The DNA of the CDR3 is TGTGCCAGCAGTTACTCCCTTGGTGGGATAGGGGCTGAAGCTTTCTTT. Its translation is CASSYSLGGIGAEAFF.

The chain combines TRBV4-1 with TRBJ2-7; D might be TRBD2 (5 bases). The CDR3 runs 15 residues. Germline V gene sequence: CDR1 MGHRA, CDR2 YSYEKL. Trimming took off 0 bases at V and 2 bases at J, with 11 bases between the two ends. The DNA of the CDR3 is TGCGCCAGCAGCCAAGATTTCGGGGTACCCTACGAGCAGTACTTC. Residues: CASSQDFGVPYEQYF.

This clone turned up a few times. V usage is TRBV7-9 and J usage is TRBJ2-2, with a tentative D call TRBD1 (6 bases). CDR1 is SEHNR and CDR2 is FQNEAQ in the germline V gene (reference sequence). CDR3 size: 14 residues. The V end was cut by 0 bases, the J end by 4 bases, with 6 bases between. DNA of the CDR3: TGTGCCAGCAGCTTAGCGACAGGCACCGGGGAGCTGTTTTTT. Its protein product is CASSLATGTGELFF. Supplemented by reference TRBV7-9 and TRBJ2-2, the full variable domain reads DTGVSQNPRHKITKRGQNVTFRCDPISEHNRLYWYRQTLGQGPEFLTYFQNEAQLEKSRLLSDRFSAERPKGSFSTLEIQRTEQGDSAMYLCASSLATGTGELFFGEGSRLTVL.

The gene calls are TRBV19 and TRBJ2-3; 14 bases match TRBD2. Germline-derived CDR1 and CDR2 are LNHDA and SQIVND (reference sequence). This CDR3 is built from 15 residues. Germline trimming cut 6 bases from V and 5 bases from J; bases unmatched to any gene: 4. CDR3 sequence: CASRIGLAGGDTQYF. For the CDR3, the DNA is TGTGCCAGTAGGATCGGACTAGCGGGAGGAGATACGCAGTATTTT.

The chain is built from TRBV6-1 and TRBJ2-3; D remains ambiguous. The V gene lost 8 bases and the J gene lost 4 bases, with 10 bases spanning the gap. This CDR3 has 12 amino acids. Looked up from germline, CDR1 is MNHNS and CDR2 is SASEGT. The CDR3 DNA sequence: TGTGCCAGCGGGCCCGGCCCAGATACGCAGTATTTT. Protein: CASGPGPDTQYF.

CDR3 sequence reads: CSVEQDSGNTIYF. The DNA for the CDR3 is TGCAGCGTTGAACAGGACTCTGGAAACACCATATATTTT. The chain is built from TRBV29-1 and TRBJ1-3; D uncertain. V lost 2 bases, J lost 0 bases, and 5 bases lay in between. The CDR3 runs 13 residues. Germline CDR1 SQVTM, CDR2 ANQGSEA. Full variable domain (rest looked up from reference TRBV29-1 and TRBJ1-3): SAVISQKPSRDICQRGTSLTIQCQVDSQVTMMFWYRQQPGQSLTLIATANQGSEATYESGFVIDKFPISRPNLTFSTLTVSNMSPEDSSIYLCSVEQDSGNTIYFGEGSWLTVV.

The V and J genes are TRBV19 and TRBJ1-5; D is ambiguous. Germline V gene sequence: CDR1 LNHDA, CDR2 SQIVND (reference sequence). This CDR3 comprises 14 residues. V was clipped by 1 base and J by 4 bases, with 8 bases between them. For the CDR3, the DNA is TGTGCCAGTAGTATAGCCAGGATGAATCAGCCCCAGCATTTT. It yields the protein CASSIARMNQPQHF.

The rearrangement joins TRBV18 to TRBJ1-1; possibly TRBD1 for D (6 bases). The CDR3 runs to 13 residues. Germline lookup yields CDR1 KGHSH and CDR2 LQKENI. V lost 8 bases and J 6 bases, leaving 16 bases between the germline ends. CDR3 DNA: TGTGCCAGCCAGGACAGCTCTTCTCCTGAAGCTTTCTTT. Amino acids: CASQDSSSPEAFF.

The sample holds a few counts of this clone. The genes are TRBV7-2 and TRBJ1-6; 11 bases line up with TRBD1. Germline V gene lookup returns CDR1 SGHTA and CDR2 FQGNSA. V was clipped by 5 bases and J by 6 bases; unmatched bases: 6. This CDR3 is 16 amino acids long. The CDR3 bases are TGTGCCAGCAGCAAACTCGGACAGGGGGCTAATTCACCCCTCCACTTT. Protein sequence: CASSKLGQGANSPLHF.

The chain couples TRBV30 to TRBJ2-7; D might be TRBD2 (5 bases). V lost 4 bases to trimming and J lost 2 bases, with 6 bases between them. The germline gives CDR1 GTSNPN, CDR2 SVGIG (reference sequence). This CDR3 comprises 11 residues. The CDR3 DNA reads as TGTGCCTGGAAGGGAGCCTACGAGCAGTACTTC. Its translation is CAWKGAYEQYF.

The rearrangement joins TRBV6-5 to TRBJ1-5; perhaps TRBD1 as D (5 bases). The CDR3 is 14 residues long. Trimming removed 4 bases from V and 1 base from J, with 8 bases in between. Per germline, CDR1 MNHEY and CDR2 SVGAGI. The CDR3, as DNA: TGTGCCAGCAGTTCGACAGTAAGCAATCAGCCCCAGCATTTT. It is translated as CASSSTVSNQPQHF.

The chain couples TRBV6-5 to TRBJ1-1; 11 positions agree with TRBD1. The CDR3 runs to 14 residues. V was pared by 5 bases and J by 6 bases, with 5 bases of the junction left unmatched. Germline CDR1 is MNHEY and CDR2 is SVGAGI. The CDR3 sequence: CASSPDRGLAEAFF. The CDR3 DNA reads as TGTGCCAGCAGTCCGGACAGGGGGCTTGCTGAAGCTTTCTTT.

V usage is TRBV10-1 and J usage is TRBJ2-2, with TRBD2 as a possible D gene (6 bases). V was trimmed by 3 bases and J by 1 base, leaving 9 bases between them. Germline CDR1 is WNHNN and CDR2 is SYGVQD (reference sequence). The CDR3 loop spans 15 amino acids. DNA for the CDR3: TGCGCCAGCAGTGACTTAGCGGTGAACACCGGGGAGCTGTTTTTT. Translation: CASSDLAVNTGELFF.

CDR3 sequence: CASSVGTSRAYEQYF. The CDR3 DNA is TGTGCCAGCAGCGTAGGGACTAGCCGCGCCTACGAGCAGTACTTC. The chain combines TRBV9 with TRBJ2-7; 8 bases are a match to TRBD2. The CDR3 covers 15 residues. Germline-derived CDR1 and CDR2 are SGDLS and YYNGEE. The J segment lost 2 bases and the V segment lost 0 bases, leaving 4 bases of the junction unmatched.

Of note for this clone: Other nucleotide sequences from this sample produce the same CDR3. The CDR3 coding sequence is TGCGCCAGCAGCCTTGGGGAGGGGAGGTACGAGCAGTACTTC. Protein: CASSLGEGRYEQYF. The chain recombines TRBV4-1 with TRBJ2-7, with TRBD2 matching over 7 bases. Germline trimming cut 4 bases from V and 4 bases from J; bases unmatched to any gene: 7. In germline, CDR1 is MGHRA, CDR2 YSYEKL. The CDR3 runs 14 residues.

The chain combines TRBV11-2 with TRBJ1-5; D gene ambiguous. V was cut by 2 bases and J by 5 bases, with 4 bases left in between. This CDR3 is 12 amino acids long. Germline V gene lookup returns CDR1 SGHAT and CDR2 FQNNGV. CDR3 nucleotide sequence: TGTGCCAGCAGCTTACGTGATCAGCCCCAGCATTTT. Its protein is CASSLRDQPQHF.

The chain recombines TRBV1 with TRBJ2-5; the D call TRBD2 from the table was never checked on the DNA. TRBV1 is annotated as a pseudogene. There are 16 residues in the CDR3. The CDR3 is CTSSRLTRVHLETQYF. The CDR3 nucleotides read TGCACCAGCAGCCGCCTAACTAGGGTCCATCTTGAGACCCAGTACTTC.

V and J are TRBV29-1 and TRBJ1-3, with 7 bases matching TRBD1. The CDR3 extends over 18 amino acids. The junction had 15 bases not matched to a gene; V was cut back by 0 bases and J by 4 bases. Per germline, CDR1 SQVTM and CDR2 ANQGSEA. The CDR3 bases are TGCAGCGTTGAAGAGTTAGCGGGACAGCCCTTGGCCGGAAACACCATATATTTT. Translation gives CSVEELAGQPLAGNTIYF. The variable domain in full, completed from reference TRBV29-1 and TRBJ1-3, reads SAVISQKPSRDICQRGTSLTIQCQVDSQVTMMFWYRQQPGQSLTLIATANQGSEATYESGFVIDKFPISRPNLTFSTLTVSNMSPEDSSIYLCSVEELAGQPLAGNTIYFGEGSWLTVV.

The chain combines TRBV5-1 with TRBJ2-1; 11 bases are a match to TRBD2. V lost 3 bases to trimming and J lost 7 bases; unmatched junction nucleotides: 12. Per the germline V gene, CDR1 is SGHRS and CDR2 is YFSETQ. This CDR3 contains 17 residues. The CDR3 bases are TGCGCCAGCAGCTCCGTGGGTAGCGGGAGGGCTGGAAATGAGCAGTTCTTC. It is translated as CASSSVGSGRAGNEQFF.

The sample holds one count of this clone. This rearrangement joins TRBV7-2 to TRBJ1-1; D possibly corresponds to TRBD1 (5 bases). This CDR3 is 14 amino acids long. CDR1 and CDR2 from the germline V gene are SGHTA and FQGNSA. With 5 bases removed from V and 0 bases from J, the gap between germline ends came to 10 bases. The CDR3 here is CASSIHRLNTEAFF. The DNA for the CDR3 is TGTGCCAGCAGCATCCACAGGTTGAACACTGAAGCTTTCTTT.

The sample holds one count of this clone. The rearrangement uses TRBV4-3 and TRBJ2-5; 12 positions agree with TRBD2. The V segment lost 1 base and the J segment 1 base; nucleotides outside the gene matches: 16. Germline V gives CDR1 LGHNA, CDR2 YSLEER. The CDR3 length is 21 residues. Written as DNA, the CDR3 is TGCGCCAGCAGCCAAGGTCGATGGACTAGCGGGACGGCTAGGCGCCAAGAGACCCAGTACTTC. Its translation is CASSQGRWTSGTARRQETQYF.